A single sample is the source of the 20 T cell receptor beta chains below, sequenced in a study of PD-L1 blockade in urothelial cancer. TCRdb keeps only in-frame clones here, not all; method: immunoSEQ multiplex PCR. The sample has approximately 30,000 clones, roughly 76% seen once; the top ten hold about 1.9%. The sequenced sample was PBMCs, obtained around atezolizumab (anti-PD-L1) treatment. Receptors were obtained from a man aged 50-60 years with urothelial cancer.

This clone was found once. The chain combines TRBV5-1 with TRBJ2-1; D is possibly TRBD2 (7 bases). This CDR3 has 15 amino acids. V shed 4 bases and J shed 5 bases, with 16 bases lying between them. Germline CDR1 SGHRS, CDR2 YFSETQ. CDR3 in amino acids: CASSEGGALDNEQFF. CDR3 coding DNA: TGCGCCAGCAGCGAGGGGGGGGCATTGGACAATGAGCAGTTCTTC.

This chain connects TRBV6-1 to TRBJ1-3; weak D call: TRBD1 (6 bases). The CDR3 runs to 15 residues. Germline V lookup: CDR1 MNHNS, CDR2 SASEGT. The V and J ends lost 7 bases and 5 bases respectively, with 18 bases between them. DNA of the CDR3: TGTGCCAGCACACGGACAGAGACGAGTCGAAACACCATATATTTT. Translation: CASTRTETSRNTIYF.

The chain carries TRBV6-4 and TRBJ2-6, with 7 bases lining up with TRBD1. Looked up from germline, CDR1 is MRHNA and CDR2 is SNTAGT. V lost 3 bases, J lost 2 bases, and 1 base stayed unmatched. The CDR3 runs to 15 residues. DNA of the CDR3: TGTGCCAGCAGTGAAACAGGGGCTGGGGCCAACGTCCTGACTTTC. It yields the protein CASSETGAGANVLTF.

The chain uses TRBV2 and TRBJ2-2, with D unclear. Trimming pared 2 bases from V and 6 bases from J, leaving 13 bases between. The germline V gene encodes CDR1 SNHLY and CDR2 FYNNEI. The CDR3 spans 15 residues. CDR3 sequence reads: CASSEWVGVPGELFF. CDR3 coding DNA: TGTGCCAGCAGTGAATGGGTTGGAGTCCCCGGGGAGCTGTTTTTT. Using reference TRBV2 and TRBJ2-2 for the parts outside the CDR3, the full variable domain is EPEVTQTPSHQVTQMGQEVILRCVPISNHLYFYWYRQILGQKVEFLVSFYNNEISEKSEIFDDQFSVERPDGSNFTLKIRSTKLEDSAMYFCASSEWVGVPGELFFGEGSRLTVL.

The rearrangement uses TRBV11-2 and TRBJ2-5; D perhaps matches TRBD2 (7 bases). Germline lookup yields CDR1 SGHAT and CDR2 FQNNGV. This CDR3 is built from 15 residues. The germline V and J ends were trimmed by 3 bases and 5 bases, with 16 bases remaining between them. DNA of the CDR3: TGTGCCAGCAGCTTTAACCGGGGGGCGTGGGAGACCCAGTACTTC. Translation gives CASSFNRGAWETQYF.

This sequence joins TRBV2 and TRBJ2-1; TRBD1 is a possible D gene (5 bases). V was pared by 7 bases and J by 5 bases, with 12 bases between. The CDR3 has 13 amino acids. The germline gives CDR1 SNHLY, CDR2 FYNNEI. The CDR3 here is CASKPDRNNEQFF. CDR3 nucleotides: TGTGCCAGCAAACCTGACAGAAACAATGAGCAGTTCTTC.

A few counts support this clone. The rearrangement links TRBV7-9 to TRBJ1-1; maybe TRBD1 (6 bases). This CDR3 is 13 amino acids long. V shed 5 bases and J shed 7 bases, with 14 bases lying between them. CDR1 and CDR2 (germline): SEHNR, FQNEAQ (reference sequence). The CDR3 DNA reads TGTGCCAGCAGCACAGGGACAATAGTTGAAGCTTTCTTT. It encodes CASSTGTIVEAFF.

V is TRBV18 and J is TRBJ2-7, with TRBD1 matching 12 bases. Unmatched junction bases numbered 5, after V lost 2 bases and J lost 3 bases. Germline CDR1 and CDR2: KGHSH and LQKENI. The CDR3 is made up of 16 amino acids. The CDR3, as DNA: TGTGCCAGCTCACCAGGGACAGGGGGCTCAGGCTACGAGCAGTACTTC. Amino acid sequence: CASSPGTGGSGYEQYF. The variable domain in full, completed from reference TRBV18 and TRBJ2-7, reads NAGVMQNPRHLVRRRGQEARLRCSPMKGHSHVYWYRQLPEEGLKFMVYLQKENIIDESGMPKERFSAEFPKEGPSILRIQQVVRGDSAAYFCASSPGTGGSGYEQYFGPGTRLTVT.

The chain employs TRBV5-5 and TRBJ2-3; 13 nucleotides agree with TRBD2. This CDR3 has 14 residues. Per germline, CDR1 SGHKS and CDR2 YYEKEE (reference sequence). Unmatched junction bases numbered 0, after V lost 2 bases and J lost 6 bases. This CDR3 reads CASSLLAGGDTQYF. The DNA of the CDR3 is TGTGCCAGCAGCTTACTAGCGGGGGGGGATACGCAGTATTTT.

The CDR3 sequence: CASSLAGWAFF. Written as DNA, the CDR3 is TGTGCCAGCAGCTTAGCCGGGTGGGCTTTCTTT. The chain has TRBV11-2 and TRBJ1-1; D call uncertain. Looked up from germline, CDR1 is SGHAT and CDR2 is FQNNGV. CDR3 length: 11 residues. V gave up 1 base and J gave up 11 bases, with 8 bases separating them.

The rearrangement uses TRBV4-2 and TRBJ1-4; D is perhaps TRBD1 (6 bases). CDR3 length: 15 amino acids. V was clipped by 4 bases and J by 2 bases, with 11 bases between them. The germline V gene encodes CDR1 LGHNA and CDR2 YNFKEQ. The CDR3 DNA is TGTGCCAGCAGCCGCCAAACAGGGACTAATGAAAAACTGTTTTTT. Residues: CASSRQTGTNEKLFF.

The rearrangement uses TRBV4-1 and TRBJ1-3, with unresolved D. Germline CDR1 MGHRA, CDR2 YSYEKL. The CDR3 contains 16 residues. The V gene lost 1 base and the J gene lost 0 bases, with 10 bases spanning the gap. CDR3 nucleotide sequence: TGCGCCAGCAGCCAAGTGCCAAGCCCCTCTGGAAACACCATATATTTT. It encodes CASSQVPSPSGNTIYF.

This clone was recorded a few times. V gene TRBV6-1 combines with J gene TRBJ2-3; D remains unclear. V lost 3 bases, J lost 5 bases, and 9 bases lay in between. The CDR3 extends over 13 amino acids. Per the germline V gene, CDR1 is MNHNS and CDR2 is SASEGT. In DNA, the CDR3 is TGTGCCAGCAGTGATTGGTTACTAGATACGCAGTATTTT. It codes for CASSDWLLDTQYF.

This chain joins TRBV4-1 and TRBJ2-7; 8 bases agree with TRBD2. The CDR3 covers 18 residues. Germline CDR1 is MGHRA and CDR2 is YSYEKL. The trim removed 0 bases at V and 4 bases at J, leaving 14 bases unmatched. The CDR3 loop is CASSQDRSLSGSGYEQYF. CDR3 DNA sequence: TGCGCCAGCAGCCAAGATCGTAGTTTGAGCGGGAGTGGGTACGAGCAGTACTTC.

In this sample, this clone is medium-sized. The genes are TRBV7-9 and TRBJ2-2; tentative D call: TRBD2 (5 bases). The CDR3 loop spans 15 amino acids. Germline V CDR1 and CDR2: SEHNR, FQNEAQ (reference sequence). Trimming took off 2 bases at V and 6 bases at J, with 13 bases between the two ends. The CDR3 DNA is TGTGCCAGCAGCTTACGGACTTCTGCGGCCGGGGAGCTGTTTTTT. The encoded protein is CASSLRTSAAGELFF. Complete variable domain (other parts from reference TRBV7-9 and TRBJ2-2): DTGVSQNPRHKITKRGQNVTFRCDPISEHNRLYWYRQTLGQGPEFLTYFQNEAQLEKSRLLSDRFSAERPKGSFSTLEIQRTEQGDSAMYLCASSLRTSAAGELFFGEGSRLTVL.

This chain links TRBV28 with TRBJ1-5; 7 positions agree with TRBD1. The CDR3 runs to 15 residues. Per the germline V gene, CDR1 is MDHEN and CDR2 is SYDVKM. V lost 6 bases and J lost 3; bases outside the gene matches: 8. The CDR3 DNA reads TGTGCCAGCAGCCGGGGACAGATTACCAATCAGCCCCAGCATTTT. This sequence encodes CASSRGQITNQPQHF.

The chain's CDR3 is CAWSGGAGSTDTQYF. Written as DNA, the CDR3 is TGTGCCTGGAGTGGAGGAGCGGGGAGCACAGATACGCAGTATTTT. V gene TRBV30 combines with J gene TRBJ2-3; TRBD2 matches 7 bases. With 1 base clipped from V and 0 bases from J, the junction kept 4 bases outside the gene matches. CDR3 length: 15 residues. The germline CDR1 and CDR2 sequences are GTSNPN and SVGIG (reference sequence).

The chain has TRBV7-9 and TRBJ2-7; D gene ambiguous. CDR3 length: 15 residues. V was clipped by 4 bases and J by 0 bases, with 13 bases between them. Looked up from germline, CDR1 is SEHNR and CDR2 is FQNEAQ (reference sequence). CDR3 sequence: CASSYGSFSSYEQYF. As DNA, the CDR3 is TGTGCCAGCAGCTACGGTAGCTTCAGCTCCTACGAGCAGTACTTC.

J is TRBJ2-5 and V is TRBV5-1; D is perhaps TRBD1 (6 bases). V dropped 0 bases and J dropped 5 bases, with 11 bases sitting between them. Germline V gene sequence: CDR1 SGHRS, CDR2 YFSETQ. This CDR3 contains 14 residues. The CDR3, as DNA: TGCGCCAGCAGCTTGGAGGGGGTCGGTGAGACCCAGTACTTC. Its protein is CASSLEGVGETQYF.

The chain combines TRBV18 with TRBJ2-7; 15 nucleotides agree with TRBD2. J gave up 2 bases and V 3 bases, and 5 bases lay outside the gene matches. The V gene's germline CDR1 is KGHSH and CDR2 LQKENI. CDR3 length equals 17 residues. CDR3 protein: CASSPKGLAGGAYEQYF. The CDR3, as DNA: TGTGCCAGCTCACCCAAGGGACTAGCGGGAGGCGCCTACGAGCAGTACTTC.